These T cell receptor beta chains were read from a single sample in a study of cytomegalovirus exposure and HLA in healthy donors. Clones were read by immunoSEQ multiplex PCR, and TCRdb kept only the in-frame ones, dropping some. The data show about 220,000 clones, about 91% seen once. Sequencing was carried out using PBMCs. These receptors all come from a woman aged 18-29 years in good health and CMV-seronegative. Each CDR3 is given with its conserved first and last residue. Fields, in order: J gene, clone size, D gene, V gene, CDR3 protein, CDR3 DNA. D genes are given only for firm matches. Part of the rows lack a size; the others show once, few, many or a class for expanded clones.

j_gene: TRBJ1-2
abundance: once
d_gene: TRBD1
v_gene: TRBV15
CDR3aa: CATSGQGARGYGYTF
CDR3nt: TGTGCCACCAGCGGTCAGGGGGCGCGGGGCTATGGCTACACCTTC

j_gene: TRBJ1-1
abundance: NA
d_gene: NA
v_gene: TRBV6-6
CDR3aa: CASFPAGRGEAFF
CDR3nt: TGTGCCAGCTTCCCTGCGGGGAGGGGTGAAGCTTTCTTT

j_gene: TRBJ2-5
abundance: NA
d_gene: NA
v_gene: TRBV28
CDR3aa: CASSRQGLQTQYF
CDR3nt: TGTGCCAGCAGCCGCCAGGGCTTACAGACCCAGTACTTC

j_gene: TRBJ2-3
abundance: NA
d_gene: NA
v_gene: TRBV2
CDR3aa: CASSQKTGVSTDTQYF
CDR3nt: TGTGCCAGCAGCCAAAAAACCGGGGTTTCCACAGATACGCAGTATTTT

j_gene: TRBJ1-1
abundance: NA
d_gene: NA
v_gene: TRBV29-1
CDR3aa: CSPFRHRAFF
CDR3nt: TGCAGCCCCTTCAGACATCGGGCTTTCTTT

j_gene: TRBJ2-2
abundance: NA
d_gene: NA
v_gene: TRBV27
CDR3aa: CASSSGRRTGELFF
CDR3nt: TGTGCCAGCAGCTCGGGGAGGAGGACCGGGGAGCTGTTTTTT

j_gene: TRBJ2-5
abundance: NA
d_gene: TRBD2
v_gene: TRBV7-2
CDR3aa: CASSLRHSGSLETQYF
CDR3nt: TGTGCCAGCAGCTTACGGCATAGCGGGAGTTTAGAGACCCAGTACTTC

j_gene: TRBJ2-6
abundance: NA
d_gene: TRBD2
v_gene: TRBV10-3
CDR3aa: CAISESGRAGANVLTF
CDR3nt: TGTGCCATCAGTGAGTCGGGGAGGGCTGGGGCCAACGTCCTGACTTTC

j_gene: TRBJ1-5
abundance: NA
d_gene: NA
v_gene: TRBV29-1
CDR3aa: CSVATGRGQPQHF
CDR3nt: TGCAGCGTAGCTACAGGGAGAGGTCAGCCCCAGCATTTT

j_gene: TRBJ1-2
abundance: NA
d_gene: TRBD1
v_gene: TRBV7-3
CDR3aa: CASSQSGGESTYTF
CDR3nt: TGTGCCAGCAGCCAATCAGGGGGCGAATCGACCTACACCTTC

j_gene: TRBJ2-2
abundance: NA
d_gene: TRBD1
v_gene: TRBV27
CDR3aa: CASSLFRDRGAGELFF
CDR3nt: TGTGCCAGCAGTTTATTCCGGGACAGGGGTGCCGGGGAGCTGTTTTTT

j_gene: TRBJ2-1
abundance: NA
d_gene: TRBD2
v_gene: TRBV9
CDR3aa: CASSLAGGVGEQFF
CDR3nt: TGTGCCAGCAGTCTAGCGGGAGGGGTAGGTGAGCAGTTCTTC